The 32 T cell receptor beta chains below were found in one sample sequenced in a study of circulating and synovial CD4+ cells in juvenile arthritis. Only in-frame clones appear in the TCRdb table, and some are missing; sequencing was by immunoSEQ multiplex PCR. Among about 39,000 clones, 94% were seen once, and the ten largest hold 0.55% to 0.85%. What was sequenced was CD4+ T cells from blood. Receptors were obtained from a human donor with juvenile idiopathic arthritis.

J is TRBJ2-5 and V is TRBV9, with 15 bases identical to TRBD2. Germline V gene data show CDR1 as SGDLS and CDR2 as YYNGEE. The V and J ends lost 4 bases and 4 bases, in that order; junction bases with no gene match: 11. The CDR3 runs 18 residues. The CDR3 DNA reads TGTGCCAGCAGCCAGGGACTAGCGGGGGGCCCATCAGTAGAGACCCAGTACTTC. Its translation: CASSQGLAGGPSVETQYF.

The chain recombines TRBV7-9 with TRBJ2-3; possible D gene TRBD2, 5 bases. Trimming took 3 bases from V and 2 from J, leaving 15 bases between them. CDR1 is SEHNR, CDR2 FQNEAQ, per germline (reference sequence). The CDR3 has 16 residues. CDR3 region: CASSFSWASLTDTQYF. CDR3 DNA sequence: TGTGCCAGCAGCTTTAGCTGGGCTAGCCTCACAGATACGCAGTATTTT.

This rearrangement joins TRBV30 to TRBJ2-1; 10 bases fit TRBD2. The germline V gene has CDR1 GTSNPN and CDR2 SVGIG (reference sequence). V gave up 3 bases and J gave up 1 base; unmatched junction bases: 0. The CDR3 spans 14 residues. Written as DNA, the CDR3 is TGTGCCTGGAGACTAGCGGGGTCCTACAATGAGCAGTTCTTC. Translated: CAWRLAGSYNEQFF.

The rearrangement joins TRBV14 to TRBJ1-5, with a weak D call TRBD1 (6 bases). The V gene's germline CDR1 is SGHDN and CDR2 FVKESK. The CDR3 is made up of 17 amino acids. Trimming removed 1 base from V and 3 bases from J, with 16 bases in between. The CDR3 nucleotides read TGTGCCAGCAGCCAAGCTATCACAGGGCCCGTCAATCAGCCCCAGCATTTT. The encoded protein is CASSQAITGPVNQPQHF.

The chain couples TRBV6-5 to TRBJ2-3, with D perhaps TRBD2 (5 bases). The CDR3 totals 16 residues. Germline V gene lookup returns CDR1 MNHEY and CDR2 SVGAGI. V lost 4 bases to trimming and J lost 1 base, with 15 bases between them. The CDR3 spells CASSSLRLSGTDTQYF. In DNA, the CDR3 is TGTGCCAGCAGTTCTCTACGACTATCCGGCACAGATACGCAGTATTTT.

The J gene is TRBJ1-3, the V gene TRBV19, with a weak D call TRBD1 (5 bases). Germline CDR1 reads LNHDA; CDR2 reads SQIVND (reference sequence). The CDR3 spans 14 residues. The V gene lost 4 bases and the J gene lost 8 bases, with 15 bases spanning the gap. The CDR3 coding sequence is TGTGCCAGTAGTAGATCGGGGGATTCAGACACCATATATTTT. It yields the protein CASSRSGDSDTIYF.

This chain connects TRBV7-6 to TRBJ1-1; 8 bases align to TRBD1. Germline V gene data show CDR1 as SGHVS and CDR2 as FNYEAQ. The CDR3 contains 16 residues. J lost 1 base, V lost 1 base, and 5 bases had no gene match. Here the CDR3 reads CASSLGAQGANTEAFF. Here the CDR3 DNA reads TGTGCCAGCAGCTTAGGCGCCCAGGGGGCGAACACTGAAGCTTTCTTT.

This clone appeared a single time. V gene TRBV10-3 combines with J gene TRBJ2-5, with TRBD2 matching over 11 bases. The DNA matches TRBJ2-7 better at its end, which makes the J call doubtful. From germline, CDR1 is ENHRY and CDR2 SYGVKD. The CDR3 loop spans 15 amino acids. The CDR3 loop reads CAIRPTSGGAYEQYF. As DNA, the CDR3 is TGTGCCATCAGACCCACTAGCGGGGGTGCGTACGAGCAGTACTTC.

The chain has TRBV5-1 and TRBJ1-2; D is ambiguous. Looked up from germline, CDR1 is SGHRS and CDR2 is YFSETQ. The CDR3 has 18 amino acids. V was cut by 1 base and J by 6 bases, with 25 bases left in between. CDR3 sequence reads: CASSLYFSTVSTPDGYTF. The CDR3 region has the DNA TGCGCCAGCAGCTTGTATTTCTCAACAGTGTCAACCCCTGATGGCTACACCTTC.

As concerns this clone: One end of the junction is discordant with germline, which a read error may explain. The V gene is TRBV2, the J gene TRBJ2-5, with 10 positions matching TRBD2. Germline V gene data show CDR1 as SNHLY and CDR2 as FYNNEI. The CDR3 is 15 amino acids. The CDR3 region has the DNA TGTGCCAGCAGGGAAGAAGCGGGGGGGCTTGGGACCCAGTACTTC. This sequence encodes CASREEAGGLGTQYF.

V is TRBV7-8 and J is TRBJ1-2, with TRBD1 matching over 8 bases. Germline values: CDR1 SGHVS, CDR2 FQNEAQ. J gave up 8 bases and V 3 bases, and 8 bases lay outside the gene matches. CDR3 length equals 14 residues. The CDR3 region has the DNA TGTGCCAGCAGCTTGGAGGACAGGGTGTCCGGCTACACCTTC. Translation gives CASSLEDRVSGYTF.

CDR3 DNA: TGTGCCAGCAGCACCGCTCCAACAGGCACAGACAATGAGCAGTTCTTC. Protein product: CASSTAPTGTDNEQFF. V gene TRBV5-4 combines with J gene TRBJ2-1, with D maybe TRBD1 (5 bases). The CDR3 has 16 residues. V lost 4 bases to trimming and J lost 5 bases, with 19 bases between them. Germline CDR1 and CDR2: SGHNT and YYREEE (reference sequence).

This clone was picked up one time. The chain uses TRBV11-3 and TRBJ1-1; D is unresolved. V was shortened by 2 bases and J by 2 bases, with 6 bases between the two germline ends. The CDR3 is made up of 13 amino acids. Germline loops: CDR1 SGHNT, CDR2 YENEEA. CDR3: CASSLTFNTEAFF. The CDR3 DNA reads TGTGCCAGCAGCTTAACTTTTAACACTGAAGCTTTCTTT.

The rearrangement links TRBV5-1 to TRBJ2-1; TRBD2 aligns across 11 bases. This CDR3 contains 18 residues. Germline trimming cut 4 bases from V and 3 bases from J; bases unmatched to any gene: 12. Germline lookup yields CDR1 SGHRS and CDR2 YFSETQ. The DNA of the CDR3 is TGCGCCAGCAGCCCCCTTCTCCAACTAGCGGGGGTCTACAATGAGCAGTTCTTC. It translates to CASSPLLQLAGVYNEQFF.

The chain employs TRBV4-3 and TRBJ2-5, with D maybe TRBD2 (5 bases). This CDR3 comprises 15 residues. The germline gives CDR1 LGHNA, CDR2 YSLEER. The germline V and J ends were trimmed by 4 bases and 7 bases, with 19 bases remaining between them. The CDR3 sequence is CASSLHPGPEGTQYF. The DNA for the CDR3 is TGCGCCAGCAGCCTACACCCGGGCCCAGAGGGGACCCAGTACTTC.

This chain's CDR3 is CAWSDGGAMDTQYF. Written as DNA, the CDR3 is TGTGCCTGGAGTGACGGGGGGGCCATGGATACGCAGTATTTT. This rearrangement joins TRBV30 to TRBJ2-3; 8 positions match TRBD2. V lost 1 base to trimming and J lost 6 bases; unmatched junction nucleotides: 6. The germline CDR1 and CDR2 sequences are GTSNPN and SVGIG (reference sequence). The CDR3 contains 14 residues.

This clone was counted a single time. This chain connects TRBV4-3 to TRBJ2-1, with D possibly being TRBD2 (6 bases). CDR1 is LGHNA and CDR2 is YSLEER in the germline V gene. Trimming shortened V by 1 base and J by 1 base, and 8 bases separated the two germline ends. This CDR3 is built from 15 residues. The CDR3 DNA reads as TGCGCCAGCAGCCAAGGGGGGGATTCCTACAATGAGCAGTTCTTC. Protein sequence: CASSQGGDSYNEQFF.

V is TRBV6-5 and J is TRBJ1-2, with 8 nucleotides matching TRBD1. V was clipped by 2 bases and J by 7 bases; unmatched bases: 3. CDR1 and CDR2 (germline): MNHEY, SVGAGI. The length of the CDR3 is 13 residues. CDR3 sequence (DNA): TGTGCCAGCAGTTACCGGGACAGGTTTGGCTACACCTTC. Protein: CASSYRDRFGYTF.

V gene TRBV19 combines with J gene TRBJ1-4; the D is unclear. The length of the CDR3 is 16 residues. Between the trimmed V and J ends, which lost 4 bases and 0 bases, there was a span of 12 bases. The germline V gene encodes CDR1 LNHDA and CDR2 SQIVND (reference sequence). The CDR3 sequence is CASSTTGGATNEKLFF. CDR3 DNA sequence: TGTGCCAGTAGTACAACGGGCGGGGCAACTAATGAAAAACTGTTTTTT.

The chain combines TRBV5-4 with TRBJ2-7; the match to TRBD2 covers 14 bases. This CDR3 has 15 amino acids. Germline V lookup: CDR1 SGHNT, CDR2 YYREEE (reference sequence). Unmatched junction bases numbered 5, after V lost 4 bases and J lost 5 bases. As DNA, the CDR3 is TGTGCCAGCAGCCCTGGACTAGCGGGGGGAAACGAGCAGTACTTC. It specifies CASSPGLAGGNEQYF.

The chain recombines TRBV7-9 with TRBJ1-5; 8 bases fit TRBD1. J lost 2 bases, V lost 3 bases, and 12 bases had no gene match. The CDR3 contains 18 residues. Germline V gene data show CDR1 as SEHNR and CDR2 as FQNEAQ (reference sequence). The CDR3 loop is CASSFAGTGLSGNQPQHF. The CDR3 bases are TGTGCCAGCAGCTTTGCCGGGACAGGCCTATCTGGCAATCAGCCCCAGCATTTT.

V is TRBV10-3 and J is TRBJ1-2; D is uncertain. The CDR3 totals 16 residues. The germline V gene encodes CDR1 ENHRY and CDR2 SYGVKD. V was shortened by 2 bases and J by 4 bases, with 17 bases between the two germline ends. Here the CDR3 DNA reads TGTGCCATCAGTGAGCCCGGACGTCGAGAGGGCTATGGCTACACCTTC. Protein: CAISEPGRREGYGYTF.

The rearrangement links TRBV5-4 to TRBJ1-2; the match to TRBD1 covers 7 bases. After removal of 4 bases from V and 2 bases from J, the junction contained 2 bases not matched to a gene. The CDR3 sequence is 13 residues long. Germline-derived CDR1 and CDR2 are SGHNT and YYREEE (reference sequence). The CDR3 nucleotides are TGTGCCAGCAGCCCGGGACAGAACTATGGCTACACCTTC. Residues: CASSPGQNYGYTF.

This chain uses TRBV27 with TRBJ1-2, with 7 bases identical to TRBD1. Looked up from germline, CDR1 is MNHEY and CDR2 is SMNVEV (reference sequence). The CDR3 totals 18 residues. V shed 6 bases, J shed 4 bases, and the junction held 20 bases outside the gene matches. The CDR3 DNA reads TGTGCCAGCAGCCCATTCGCAATATCAGGGGGACGGGGCTATGGCTACACCTTC. Amino acids: CASSPFAISGGRGYGYTF.

Regarding this clone: Distinct nucleotide sequences in the sample also encode this CDR3. The chain couples TRBV6-5 to TRBJ1-6, with unresolved D. With 4 bases removed from V and 3 bases from J, the gap between germline ends came to 13 bases. Germline CDR1 and CDR2: MNHEY and SVGAGI. The CDR3 sequence is 16 residues long. The CDR3 nucleotides are TGTGCCAGCAGTTCCAATACAAGAGGCTATAATTCACCCCTCCACTTT. Translating gives CASSSNTRGYNSPLHF.

This chain connects TRBV10-3 to TRBJ2-1; 10 bases align to TRBD2. V was clipped by 7 bases and J by 8 bases; unmatched bases: 8. CDR1 and CDR2 (germline): ENHRY, SYGVKD. This CDR3 is built from 14 residues. As DNA, the CDR3 is TGTGCCATCACCGATATAGCGGGGGGCGATGAGCAGTTCTTC. Amino acid sequence: CAITDIAGGDEQFF.

The V gene is TRBV5-4, the J gene TRBJ1-2, with D possibly TRBD1 on 6 matching bases. This CDR3 has 16 residues. Germline loops: CDR1 SGHNT, CDR2 YYREEE (reference sequence). The V end lost 6 bases, the J end lost 5 bases, and 23 bases lay between the germline ends. The CDR3 DNA reads TGTGCCAGCACCCCGACGGGGCCCAGGGGCGGGTATGGCTACACCTTC. This sequence encodes CASTPTGPRGGYGYTF. The full variable domain, in which reference TRBV5-4 and TRBJ1-2 provide the parts outside the CDR3, is ETGVTQSPTHLIKTRGQQVTLRCSSQSGHNTVSWYQQALGQGPQFIFQYYREEENGRGNFPPRFSGLQFPNYSSELNVNALELDDSALYLCASTPTGPRGGYGYTFGSGTRLTVV.

The chain couples TRBV5-5 to TRBJ2-7; 7 bases agree with TRBD1. The CDR3 covers 16 residues. The germline gives CDR1 SGHKS, CDR2 YYEKEE (reference sequence). V shed 0 bases and J 2 bases; nucleotides not matched to a gene: 8. The CDR3 DNA sequence: TGTGCCAGCAGCTTGGCCGCTAGCAGGGGGACCTACGAGCAGTACTTC. It translates to CASSLAASRGTYEQYF.

V usage is TRBV2 and J usage is TRBJ2-3; possible D gene TRBD2, 5 bases. From germline, CDR1 is SNHLY and CDR2 FYNNEI. CDR3 length equals 13 residues. Trimming took off 3 bases at V and 4 bases at J, with 8 bases between the two ends. The CDR3 sequence is CASSESEADTQYF. Here the CDR3 DNA reads TGTGCCAGCAGTGAGTCGGAGGCAGATACGCAGTATTTT.

The rearrangement joins TRBV2 to TRBJ2-1; D is possibly TRBD1 (6 bases). The CDR3 extends over 13 amino acids. Germline-derived CDR1 and CDR2 are SNHLY and FYNNEI. V lost 4 bases, J lost 7 bases, and 11 bases lay in between. CDR3 DNA: TGTGCCAGCAGTGTGGACAGTTTGAATGAGCAGTTCTTC. Translation: CASSVDSLNEQFF.

To note about this clone: This sample also contains other DNA sequences that code for the same CDR3. The chain is built from TRBV11-1 and TRBJ1-6; the D is unclear. V lost 0 bases, J lost 5 bases, and 11 bases lay in between. This CDR3 has 16 residues. Germline-derived CDR1 and CDR2 are SGHAT and FQDESV (reference sequence). The CDR3 bases are TGTGCCAGCAGCTTAGCGCTCCCGGTTGATAATTCACCCCTCCACTTT. Translation: CASSLALPVDNSPLHF.

This chain links TRBV18 with TRBJ1-3; D unclear. The CDR3 is made up of 17 amino acids. Trimming took 3 bases from V and 8 from J, leaving 23 bases between them. Germline values: CDR1 KGHSH, CDR2 LQKENI. The CDR3: CASSPLLGLGLVHTIYF. The CDR3, as DNA: TGTGCCAGCTCACCCCTTCTAGGTCTGGGTCTTGTGCACACCATATATTTT. The full variable domain, in which reference TRBV18 and TRBJ1-3 provide the parts outside the CDR3, is NAGVMQNPRHLVRRRGQEARLRCSPMKGHSHVYWYRQLPEEGLKFMVYLQKENIIDESGMPKERFSAEFPKEGPSILRIQQVVRGDSAAYFCASSPLLGLGLVHTIYFGEGSWLTVV.